This T cell receptor beta chain was captured in a study of control samples from healthy donors and cancer patients (dated by TCRdb to 2018 to 2020). Libraries were constructed by the immunoSEQ multiplex PCR assay. TCRdb re-hosts the immuneACCESS table, in-frame sequences only. Its copies lack some clones; in the studies checked, an unresolved V gene accounts for under half of them, and the cause for the rest is not known. The sample table contains around 55,000 clones; only one count was recorded for roughly nine tenths of them. The ten largest clones add up to roughly 1.5% of the sample. CDR1 and CDR2 are drawn from the germline V gene (reference sequence): SEHNR, FQNEAQ. Inclusive of the bounding cysteine and phenylalanine, the CDR3 is 16 residues long. Here the CDR3 DNA is all that survives: 48 bases in frame from base 1. Trimming costs V 1 base and J 5 bases, and their ends lie 17 bases apart.

On this clone itself: Its antigen is not yet known. The input lacks base qualities; no much larger clone sits a single base away.

Material: PBMCs. The sequence was obtained from a man aged 40-50 years with colorectal cancer. The sequence links TRBV7-9 to TRBJ1-1; possibly the D gene is TRBD1, per 6 matching bases. The nucleotide sequence is TGTGCCAGCAGCTTAGAAGGTTGGGCAGGGGAAACTGAAGCTTTCTTT. This encodes CASSLEGWAGETEAFF.